This T cell receptor (beta chain) originates from a study of regulatory and conventional T cells in RAG deficiency. Study results and limitations: RAG-deficient patients showed markedly lower Shannon entropy and higher Simpson indices than control T-cell subsets. Shorter CDR3s in all patient subsets; >75% Treg-Tconv overlap in Omenn.

Clones were read by immunoSEQ multiplex PCR, and TCRdb kept only the in-frame ones, dropping some. The sample consists of about 30,000 clones, just over 90% of them appearing once. Trimming removed 5 bases from V and 2 bases from J; junction bases left unmatched: 6. The length of the CDR3 is 16 residues. The germline V gene encodes CDR1 LGHNT and CDR2 FRNRAP. As concerns this clone: Its antigen is still unknown.

Regulatory T cells were sorted from blood as CD4+ CD25-high CD127-low cells. A further study also used this sample, focusing on regulatory T cells. That report adds: Amplification used 52 TRBV primers and 13 TRBJ primers.

This sequence was found in a human donor in good health. The chain is built from TRBV12-5 and TRBJ2-3, with TRBD2 identical over 11 bases. The sequenced sample was Tregs sorted from blood. The CDR3 nucleotides read TGTGCTAGTGGTCGGGGGACTAGCGGAACCACAGATACGCAGTATTTT. Amino acid sequence: CASGRGTSGTTDTQYF. Drawing the rest from reference TRBV12-5 and TRBJ2-3, the complete variable domain is DARVTQTPRHKVTEMGQEVTMRCQPILGHNTVFWYRQTMMQGLELLAYFRNRAPLDDSGMPKDRFSAEMPDATLATLKIQPSEPRDSAVYFCASGRGTSGTTDTQYFGPGTRLTVL.